What follows describes a single T cell receptor beta chain. The data were obtained in a study of blood T cell repertoires in COVID-19. Overall study context: Samples came from the United States, Italy and Spain, spanning acute and convalescent COVID-19. From T cells, B-cell-depleted T cells, or PBMCs came the material, which was cDNA or gDNA.

Original processing methods: How many nucleated cells were present was estimated from reference gene primer amplification. Method: immunoSEQ multiplex PCR; TCRdb's copy keeps in-frame clones and lacks some. The V and J calls and clone size were taken over from that table, and D and trimming were inferred from the DNA. This table holds 180,000 or so clones, just under 85% found once. This CDR3 region has 15 residues. V lost 3 bases to trimming and J lost 14 bases; unmatched junction nucleotides: 14. Germline values: CDR1 SGHNT, CDR2 YYREEE (reference sequence). This chain connects TRBV5-4 to TRBJ2-1, with 10 bases aligning to TRBD1. This receptor was taken from a human donor with acute or convalescent COVID-19. The donor label of this sample is uncertain. Sequenced sample: peripheral blood. The CDR3 reads CASSSQGDRGRLEFF. CDR3 sequence (DNA): TGTGCCAGCAGCTCACAGGGGGACAGGGGCCGCCTGGAGTTCTTC.